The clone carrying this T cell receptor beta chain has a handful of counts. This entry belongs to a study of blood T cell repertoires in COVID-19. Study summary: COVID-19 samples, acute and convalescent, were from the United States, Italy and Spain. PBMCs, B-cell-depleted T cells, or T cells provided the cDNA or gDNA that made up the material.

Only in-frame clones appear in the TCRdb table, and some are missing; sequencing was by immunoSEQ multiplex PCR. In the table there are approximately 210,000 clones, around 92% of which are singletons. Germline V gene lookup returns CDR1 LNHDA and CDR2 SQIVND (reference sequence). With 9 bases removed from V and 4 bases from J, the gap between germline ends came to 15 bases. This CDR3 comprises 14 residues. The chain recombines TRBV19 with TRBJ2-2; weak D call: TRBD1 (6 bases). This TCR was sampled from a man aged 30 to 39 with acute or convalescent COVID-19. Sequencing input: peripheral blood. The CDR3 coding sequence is TGTGCCAGCCGACCTTCGGACAGCACCGGGGAGCTGTTTTTT. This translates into CASRPSDSTGELFF.